This T cell receptor beta chain was identified during a study of CD8 T cells in Susac syndrome. Study-level points and caveats: The study's TCR sequencing and HLA analysis drew on a certain number of individuals. That number was acknowledged as relatively small.

The CDR3 extends over 13 amino acids. Between the trimmed V and J ends, which lost 7 bases and 6 bases, there was a span of 13 bases. Germline CDR1 is MNHNY and CDR2 is SVGAGI (reference sequence). RNA was extracted with the RNeasy kit, and a quantity of 0.5 to 1 ug was reverse transcribed using random hexamers. Amplification of TCR beta CDR3 used immunoSEQ multiplex PCR across 54 Vbeta and 13 Jbeta. TCRdb used MiXCR to reprocess the immunoSEQ multiplex PCR reads, holding one entry per CDR3 protein. The table shows some 110,000 distinct CDR3 sequences, with around 92% occurring only once. Sequencing targeted TCR beta in T cells from blood (CD8+ and CD4+). Through negative isolation, CD4+ and CD8+ T cells were obtained, while TEMRA cells were enriched using FACS. Concerning this clonotype: Its target is unknown.

The sequenced sample consisted of CD4+ T cells from PBMCs. The clonotype originates from a human donor with multiple sclerosis. J is TRBJ1-5 and V is TRBV6-6, with no clear D. CDR3 bases: TGTGCCAGCACCCCAGCCGGGGTTCAGCCCCAGCATTTT. Translating it yields CASTPAGVQPQHF.